This T cell receptor beta chain was sequenced in a study of metastatic and nonmetastatic thyroid tumors. At the level of the study: From malignant and benign thyroid patients, repertoires in blood and in tumor or nodule tissue were compared.

Per the original data handling: CDR3 differences across clinicopathological groups were used to build a distant-metastasis classifier for papillary thyroid cancer. Via MiXCR, TCRdb re-called the PCR reads. These V and J calls originate from TCRdb's pipeline instead of the authors' own analysis. The sample has some 12,000 clones, 25% to 35% seen once. Prior to thyroid surgery, none of the patients had received any treatment. Findings of the study overall: Benign nodules were reported to have significantly lower TCR beta diversity than malignant thyroid tumors, in blood and tumor.

The germline gives CDR1 LNHDA, CDR2 SQIVND (reference sequence). The CDR3 totals 13 residues. The germline V and J ends were trimmed by 10 bases and 4 bases, with 17 bases remaining between them. Regarding this clone: Antigen: not known.

The clonotype comes from a female donor with papillary thyroid cancer or a benign thyroid nodule (not recorded which). Some clones in this sample may be carry-over from other donors' samples. Input material: tumor tissue. The chain joins TRBV19 to TRBJ2-7; D not resolved. The CDR3 loop is CANPGPDRYEQYF. CDR3 coding DNA: TGTGCCAACCCAGGTCCCGATAGGTACGAGCAGTACTTC.